The 26 T cell receptor beta chains given below trace back to one sample, sequenced in a study of T cells in Graves' hyperthyroidism and ophthalmopathy. What was amplified from RNA transcripts were TCR beta CDR3 regions. With the HTBI primer set, the TCR CDR3 went through a first round of RT-PCR. TCRdb independently ran MiXCR on the multiplex PCR reads; one entry per CDR3 protein. The data hold 470,000 or so distinct CDR3 sequences, with less than 25% observed a single time. The sample was blood. The receptors shown here come from a man aged 18 to 30 with Graves' hyperthyroidism.

The V call is TRBV29-1, the J call TRBJ2-1, with 12 bases fitting TRBD2. Germline CDR1 and CDR2: SQVTM and ANQGSEA. The CDR3 spans 17 residues. V lost 3 bases to trimming and J lost 4 bases; unmatched junction nucleotides: 10. CDR3 DNA: TGCAGCGTTGATGGGGCTAGCGGGGGGGTAGCGTACAATGAGCAGTTCTTC. It codes for CSVDGASGGVAYNEQFF.

This clonotype came up many times. The rearrangement joins TRBV12-3 or TRBV12-4 to TRBJ2-2; no clear D gene. The CDR3 contains 16 residues. The V gene lost 7 bases and the J gene lost 6 bases, with 21 bases spanning the gap. The CDR3 nucleotides are TGTGCCAGCACAAATCCCAGCGCCTCGGATCCCGGGGAGCTGTTTTTT. Protein sequence: CASTNPSASDPGELFF.

This clonotype was counted a few times. This chain uses TRBV4-1 with TRBJ2-6; D may match TRBD1 or TRBD2 (5 bases each). This CDR3 comprises 21 residues. Trimming took off 0 bases at V and 0 bases at J, with 21 bases between the two ends. Germline V gene lookup returns CDR1 MGHRA and CDR2 YSYEKL. CDR3 sequence (DNA): TGCGCCAGCAGCCAAGATCCCCCGACGGGACGCGTTAGCTCTGGGGCCAACGTCCTGACTTTC. Amino acids: CASSQDPPTGRVSSGANVLTF.

Ten or more counts support this clonotype. The chain joins TRBV7-8 to TRBJ1-5, with D uncertain. V was trimmed by 5 bases and J by 9 bases, leaving 14 bases between them. CDR1 and CDR2 from the germline V gene are SGHVS and FQNEAQ. This CDR3 has 13 residues. The CDR3 is CASSLEPLRPQHF. CDR3 coding DNA: TGTGCCAGCAGCCTCGAACCTCTTCGGCCCCAGCATTTT.

The sample holds many counts of this clonotype. The rearrangement joins TRBV12-3 or TRBV12-4 to TRBJ2-5, with 8 bases that match TRBD2. The CDR3 consists of 17 residues. After removal of 4 bases from V and 1 base from J, the junction contained 11 bases not matched to a gene. The DNA for the CDR3 is TGTGCCAGCAGTTCGGGACTAGACTTTTCCATCCAAGAGACCCAGTACTTC. Translated: CASSSGLDFSIQETQYF.

The V gene is TRBV7-8, the J gene TRBJ2-2; 7 bases agree with TRBD2. The length of the CDR3 is 13 residues. CDR1 and CDR2 from the germline V gene are SGHVS and FQNEAQ. Trimming removed 6 bases from V and 5 bases from J; junction bases left unmatched: 3. CDR3 amino acids: CASRRTSTGELFF. As DNA, the CDR3 is TGTGCCAGCAGGCGGACTAGTACCGGGGAGCTGTTTTTT.

This clonotype was seen ten or more times. The chain carries TRBV5-1 and TRBJ1-5, with D hard to call. Deletions cut 1 base from V and 0 bases from J, with 11 bases between. CDR1 and CDR2 from the germline V gene are SGHRS and YFSETQ. This CDR3 region has 16 residues. The DNA for the CDR3 is TGCGCCAGCAGCTTGACGTCAGACGTTAGCAATCAGCCCCAGCATTTT. Translated: CASSLTSDVSNQPQHF.

This chain links TRBV2 with TRBJ2-3; 10 bases align to TRBD2. Germline lookup yields CDR1 SNHLY and CDR2 FYNNEI. V trimming: 2 bases; J trimming: 2 bases; junction bases outside the gene matches: 4. This CDR3 is built from 16 residues. Here the CDR3 DNA reads TGTGCCAGCAGTGAATATAGCGGGGGGAACACAGATACGCAGTATTTT. Its translation: CASSEYSGGNTDTQYF.

This clonotype was recorded many times. The V gene is TRBV5-1, the J gene TRBJ2-7; D is perhaps TRBD1 (6 bases). The length of the CDR3 is 14 residues. From germline, CDR1 is SGHRS and CDR2 YFSETQ. The germline V and J ends were trimmed by 4 bases and 0 bases, with 11 bases remaining between them. CDR3 loop: CASSPLDSSYEQYF. For the CDR3, the DNA is TGCGCCAGCAGCCCCTTGGACAGCTCCTACGAGCAGTACTTC.

This clonotype was observed a handful of times. This may come from a read error, since a much larger clone is one base off. This chain links TRBV30 with TRBJ1-2; the D is unclear. The CDR3 length is 13 residues. CDR1 and CDR2 (germline): GTSNPN, SVGIG (reference sequence). In DNA, the CDR3 is TGTGCCTGGAGTTTGACCCAACCATATGGCTACATCTTC. Protein: CAWSLTQPYGYIF.

The chain joins TRBV6-2 or TRBV6-3 to TRBJ2-7; D tentatively reads TRBD1 or TRBD2 (5 bases each). The germline V gene has CDR1 MNHEY and CDR2 SVGEGT. V was cut by 6 bases and J by 2 bases, with 17 bases left in between. The CDR3 length is 15 residues. The DNA for the CDR3 is TGTGCCAGCAGACTTCGCGGGCAGGGCCCCTACGAGCAGTACTTC. Protein: CASRLRGQGPYEQYF.

A few counts support this clonotype. The V gene is TRBV3-1, the J gene TRBJ1-2; D call uncertain. Germline V lookup: CDR1 LGHDT, CDR2 YNNKEL (reference sequence). The CDR3 runs 12 residues. V lost 0 bases to trimming and J lost 8 bases, with 7 bases between them. The CDR3 loop reads CASSQETRGYTF. The CDR3, as DNA: TGTGCCAGCAGCCAAGAGACCCGGGGCTACACCTTC.

This chain uses TRBV12-3 or TRBV12-4 with TRBJ2-5; possible D gene TRBD2, 5 bases. This CDR3 comprises 13 residues. V lost 8 bases and J lost 2, with 12 bases in between. The CDR3 coding sequence is TGTGCCAGCGGGCGTGGGGAGCAAGAGACCCAGTACTTC. It translates to CASGRGEQETQYF.

This chain uses TRBV19 with TRBJ1-2; D unclear. Trimming shortened V by 7 bases and J by 8 bases, and 17 bases separated the two germline ends. The CDR3 has 13 amino acids. Per the germline V gene, CDR1 is LNHDA and CDR2 is SQIVND (reference sequence). The CDR3 bases are TGTGCCAGTAACATGGCGTGGACCCACGGCTACACCTTC. It yields the protein CASNMAWTHGYTF.

This clonotype was counted ten times or more. The rearrangement joins TRBV28 to TRBJ1-5, with D unresolved. V shed 7 bases and J shed 0 bases, with 10 bases lying between them. The CDR3 runs to 14 residues. CDR1 and CDR2 from the germline V gene are MDHEN and SYDVKM. CDR3 residues: CASTPRLSNQPQHF. As DNA, the CDR3 is TGTGCCAGCACCCCCCGGCTTAGCAATCAGCCCCAGCATTTT.

With regard to this clonotype: Mismatch with germline at one junction end may stem from a read error. The chain is built from TRBV6-2 or TRBV6-3 and TRBJ2-7; no reliable D call. Germline-derived CDR1 and CDR2 are MNHEY and SVGEGT. The CDR3 is 15 residues long. The CDR3 DNA sequence: TGTGCCAGCAGTTACCAAGTCCGTTTTTCCTACGAGCAGCACTTC. Translated, it gives CASSYQVRFSYEQHF.

This clonotype was picked up a small number of times. V usage is TRBV28 and J usage is TRBJ2-3; 12 nucleotides line up with TRBD2. CDR3 length: 15 residues. Per germline, CDR1 MDHEN and CDR2 SYDVKM. V shed 5 bases and J 5 bases; nucleotides not matched to a gene: 5. The chain's CDR3 is CASSHGLAGRDTQYF. CDR3 in DNA: TGTGCCAGCAGTCACGGACTAGCGGGGAGAGATACGCAGTATTTT.

This clonotype was seen at least ten times. This chain connects TRBV4-1 to TRBJ2-7; D gene unclear. CDR3 length equals 12 residues. V was shortened by 4 bases and J by 7 bases, with 11 bases between the two germline ends. Germline loops: CDR1 MGHRA, CDR2 YSYEKL. This CDR3 reads CASSPNGEEQYF. The CDR3, as DNA: TGCGCCAGCAGCCCCAACGGCGAAGAGCAGTACTTC.

This clonotype was recorded at least ten times. This chain uses TRBV7-2 with TRBJ2-6; D is ambiguous. The germline V gene encodes CDR1 SGHTA and CDR2 FQGNSA. V was clipped by 0 bases and J by 0 bases, with 15 bases between them. This CDR3 has 19 amino acids. The CDR3 coding sequence is TGTGCCAGCAGCTTAGCGCTAAGCCCTCCAAGCTCTGGGGCCAACGTCCTGACTTTC. Protein sequence: CASSLALSPPSSGANVLTF.

In this sample, this clonotype turned up many times. The rearrangement links TRBV14 to TRBJ2-4, with unresolved D. The germline V gene has CDR1 SGHDN and CDR2 FVKESK. V was cut by 0 bases and J by 4 bases, with 10 bases left in between. The CDR3 is made up of 15 amino acids. The CDR3 DNA is TGTGCCAGCAGCCAAGATGTGGACGGTAAAAACATTCAGTACTTC. Its translation is CASSQDVDGKNIQYF.

Ten or more counts support this clonotype. V is TRBV12-3 or TRBV12-4 and J is TRBJ1-3; D unclear. V was trimmed by 4 bases and J by 2 bases, leaving 6 bases between them. This CDR3 has 13 residues. The CDR3 nucleotides are TGTGCCAGCAGTTCTCAGACTGGAAACACCATATATTTT. Amino acids: CASSSQTGNTIYF.

At least ten counts were recorded for this clonotype. Since a much larger clone is just one base distant, this may be a read error. V is TRBV28 and J is TRBJ2-5; TRBD1 aligns across 8 bases. Germline-derived CDR1 and CDR2 are MDHEN and SYDVKM. The CDR3 loop spans 14 amino acids. V shed 7 bases, J shed 7 bases, and the junction held 11 bases outside the gene matches. CDR3 sequence: CASKAAGGAATQYF. CDR3 nucleotides: TGTGCCAGCAAAGCAGCAGGGGGCGCGGCGACCCAGTACTTC. Drawing the rest from reference TRBV28 and TRBJ2-5, the complete variable domain is DVKVTQSSRYLVKRTGEKVFLECVQDMDHENMFWYRQDPGLGLRLIYFSYDVKMKEKGDIPEGYSVSREKKERFSLILESASTNQTSMYLCASKAAGGAATQYFGPGTRLLVL.

In this sample, this clonotype turned up many times. The chain combines TRBV7-8 with TRBJ2-7, with D perhaps given as TRBD1 or TRBD2 (5 bases each). This CDR3 has 14 amino acids. The V gene's germline CDR1 is SGHVS and CDR2 FQNEAQ. Trimming cost V 5 bases and J 2 bases, with 13 bases left between them. CDR3 sequence (DNA): TGTGCCAGCAGCGCCCGGGACGACGCCTACGAGCAGTACTTC. Protein product: CASSARDDAYEQYF.

In its sample, this clonotype was seen a few times. The CDR3 coding sequence is TGTGCCAGCAGTTTTAAACTAACTAACTATGGCTACACCTTC. It is translated as CASSFKLTNYGYTF. V is TRBV27 and J is TRBJ1-2; D unclear. The CDR3 has 14 residues. V was clipped by 3 bases and J by 0 bases, with 8 bases between them. The germline CDR1 and CDR2 sequences are MNHEY and SMNVEV (reference sequence).

This clonotype has at least ten counts. The chain combines TRBV28 with TRBJ2-7, with D perhaps matching TRBD1 (6 bases). Per germline, CDR1 MDHEN and CDR2 SYDVKM. This CDR3 contains 13 residues. The germline V and J ends were trimmed by 2 bases and 6 bases, with 11 bases remaining between them. This CDR3 is CASSLTGLSEQYF. The CDR3 DNA reads as TGTGCCAGCAGTTTAACAGGGTTGAGCGAGCAGTACTTC.

In regard to this clonotype: With a much larger clone just one base away, this may be a read error. The J gene is TRBJ2-7, the V gene TRBV4-2; 10 positions match TRBD1. The trim removed 5 bases at V and 3 bases at J, leaving 4 bases unmatched. This CDR3 region has 14 residues. Germline loops: CDR1 LGHNA, CDR2 YNFKEQ. The CDR3 DNA follows: TGTGCCAGCAGCTGGACAGGGGGAATCTACGAGCAGTACTTC. Encoded protein: CASSWTGGIYEQYF.